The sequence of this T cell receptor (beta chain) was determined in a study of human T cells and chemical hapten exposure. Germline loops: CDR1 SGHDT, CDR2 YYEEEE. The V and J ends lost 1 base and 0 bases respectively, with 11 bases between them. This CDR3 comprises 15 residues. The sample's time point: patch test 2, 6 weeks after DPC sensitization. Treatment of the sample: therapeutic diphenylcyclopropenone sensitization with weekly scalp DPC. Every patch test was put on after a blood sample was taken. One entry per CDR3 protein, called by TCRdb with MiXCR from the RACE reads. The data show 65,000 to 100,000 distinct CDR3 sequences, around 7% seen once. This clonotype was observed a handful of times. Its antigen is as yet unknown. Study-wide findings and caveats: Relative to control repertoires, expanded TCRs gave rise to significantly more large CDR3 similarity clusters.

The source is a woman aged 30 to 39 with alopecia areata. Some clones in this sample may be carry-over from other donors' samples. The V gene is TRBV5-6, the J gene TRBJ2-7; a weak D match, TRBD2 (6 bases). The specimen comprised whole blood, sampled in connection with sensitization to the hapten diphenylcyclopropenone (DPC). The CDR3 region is CASSLLDYPSYEQYF. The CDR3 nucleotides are TGTGCCAGCAGCTTGTTGGACTACCCCTCCTACGAGCAGTACTTC. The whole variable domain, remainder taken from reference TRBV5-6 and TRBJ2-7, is DAGVTQSPTHLIKTRGQQVTLRCSPKSGHDTVSWYQQALGQGPQFIFQYYEEEERQRGNFPDRFSGHQFPNYSSELNVNALLLGDSALYLCASSLLDYPSYEQYFGPGTRLTVT.